The 21 T cell receptor beta chains listed next were all sequenced from one sample in a study of blood T cell repertoires in COVID-19. This table comes from immunoSEQ multiplex PCR, and its TCRdb copy is limited to in-frame clones, with some not included. The data show about 150,000 clones, approximately 80% seen once. Sequencing was done on a sample of peripheral blood. These receptors originate from an older woman with acute or convalescent COVID-19.

The chain is built from TRBV28 and TRBJ2-3, with TRBD2 matching 13 bases. J was trimmed by 2 bases and V by 8 bases; bases with no gene match: 1. The CDR3 runs to 14 residues. Germline V lookup: CDR1 MDHEN, CDR2 SYDVKM. The CDR3 protein is CASGLAGDTDTQYF. Here the CDR3 DNA reads TGTGCCAGCGGACTAGCGGGGGACACAGATACGCAGTATTTT.

V gene TRBV19 combines with J gene TRBJ1-5, with TRBD1 matching over 10 bases. The trim removed 7 bases at V and 4 bases at J, leaving 7 bases unmatched. The germline CDR1 and CDR2 sequences are LNHDA and SQIVND (reference sequence). The CDR3 totals 15 residues. The CDR3 DNA is TGTGCCAGTAAGGACGGACAGGGGGAAAATCAGCCCCAGCATTTT. It codes for CASKDGQGENQPQHF.

V usage is TRBV27 and J usage is TRBJ2-3; 11 positions match TRBD2. V lost 5 bases to trimming and J lost 0 bases; unmatched junction nucleotides: 7. This CDR3 comprises 17 residues. Germline assignment: CDR1 MNHEY and CDR2 SMNVEV (reference sequence). Written as DNA, the CDR3 is TGTGCCAGCAGTCAGGGCGCTAGCGGGGGGAGCACAGATACGCAGTATTTT. Translation: CASSQGASGGSTDTQYF.

The genes are TRBV6-5 and TRBJ1-5, with a tentative D call TRBD1 (6 bases). From germline, CDR1 is MNHEY and CDR2 SVGAGI. The CDR3 runs to 13 residues. Trimming stripped 6 bases from V and 4 bases from J, with 10 bases between. CDR3 loop: CASRQGPNQPQHF. The CDR3 DNA follows: TGTGCCAGCAGACAGGGCCCTAATCAGCCCCAGCATTTT.

This chain uses TRBV6-1 with TRBJ1-5; weak D call: TRBD1 (6 bases). V shed 2 bases and J shed 7 bases, with 15 bases lying between them. This CDR3 has 15 residues. Germline-derived CDR1 and CDR2 are MNHNS and SASEGT. CDR3 DNA: TGTGCCAGCAGTGAAATGATGGGGGCGCGGCAGCCCCAGCATTTT. This sequence encodes CASSEMMGARQPQHF.

The chain uses TRBV7-9 and TRBJ2-3, with 9 bases fitting TRBD2. Per germline, CDR1 SEHNR and CDR2 FQNEAQ (reference sequence). Trimming removed 5 bases from V and 5 bases from J; junction bases left unmatched: 11. The CDR3 length is 16 residues. The CDR3 DNA sequence: TGTGCCAGCAGCCGACAGTTAAGCGGGGGGAAAGATACGCAGTATTTT. Translating it yields CASSRQLSGGKDTQYF.

The genes are TRBV19 and TRBJ2-5; D is unclear. From germline, CDR1 is LNHDA and CDR2 SQIVND (reference sequence). V dropped 5 bases and J dropped 0 bases, with 10 bases sitting between them. CDR3 length: 14 amino acids. The CDR3 sequence is CASSASRYQETQYF. The DNA for the CDR3 is TGTGCCAGTAGTGCCAGCAGGTACCAAGAGACCCAGTACTTC.

In nucleotides, the CDR3 is TGCGCCAGCAGTGAACAGGGAAGTAGAGGTTCACCCCTCCACTTT. Encoded protein: CASSEQGSRGSPLHF. This chain links TRBV10-1 with TRBJ1-6, with D possibly being TRBD1 (6 bases). The CDR3 sequence is 15 residues long. V gave up 3 bases and J gave up 9 bases, with 15 bases separating them. The germline V gene has CDR1 WNHNN and CDR2 SYGVQD (reference sequence).

This clone has only one observation. This chain uses TRBV15 with TRBJ1-5, with D possibly being TRBD1 (6 bases). V was pared by 1 base and J by 8 bases, with 21 bases between. The CDR3 is 17 amino acids. Germline loops: CDR1 LNHNV, CDR2 YYDKDF (reference sequence). The CDR3 DNA reads TGTGCCACCAGCAGAGGGGAGGGGGGACCGTCGGTGGAGCCCCAGCATTTT. It codes for CATSRGEGGPSVEPQHF.

The V gene is TRBV6-1, the J gene TRBJ2-2; perhaps TRBD1 as D (6 bases). The V end lost 7 bases, the J end lost 2 bases, and 14 bases lay between the germline ends. The V gene's germline CDR1 is MNHNS and CDR2 SASEGT. The CDR3 has 15 amino acids. The CDR3 region has the DNA TGTGCCAGCATTCTTGACAGGTTAAACACCGGGGAGCTGTTTTTT. The encoded protein is CASILDRLNTGELFF.

This clone was seen a few times. The chain combines TRBV11-3 with TRBJ1-1; no definite D call. CDR1 is SGHNT and CDR2 is YENEEA in the germline V gene. CDR3 length: 14 amino acids. V gave up 0 bases and J gave up 5 bases, with 10 bases separating them. The CDR3, as DNA: TGTGCCAGCAGCTTAGAATCTACCAGGACTGAAGCTTTCTTT. As protein: CASSLESTRTEAFF.

This chain joins TRBV9 and TRBJ2-3; 9 nucleotides align to TRBD2. Germline values: CDR1 SGDLS, CDR2 YYNGEE. The V gene end was trimmed by 0 bases and the J gene end by 5 bases; junction bases not matched to a gene: 4. The CDR3 extends over 15 amino acids. The CDR3: CASSVGGGGGDTQYF. CDR3 nucleotide sequence: TGTGCCAGCAGCGTAGGCGGCGGGGGGGGAGATACGCAGTATTTT.

The genes are TRBV19 and TRBJ2-3, with a tentative D call TRBD2 (6 bases). The CDR3 sequence is 13 residues long. Trimming shortened V by 4 bases and J by 6 bases, and 11 bases separated the two germline ends. Germline lookup yields CDR1 LNHDA and CDR2 SQIVND (reference sequence). The CDR3 spells CASSTDGGDTQYF. DNA for the CDR3: TGTGCCAGTAGTACTGATGGGGGGGATACGCAGTATTTT. Using reference TRBV19 and TRBJ2-3 for the parts outside the CDR3, the full variable domain is DGGITQSPKYLFRKEGQNVTLSCEQNLNHDAMYWYRQDPGQGLRLIYYSQIVNDFQKGDIAEGYSVSREKKESFPLTVTSAQKNPTAFYLCASSTDGGDTQYFGPGTRLTVL.

The rearrangement uses TRBV4-2 and TRBJ1-2; D gene ambiguous. V lost 6 bases to trimming and J lost 1 base, with 18 bases between them. Germline V gene data show CDR1 as LGHNA and CDR2 as YNFKEQ. This CDR3 is built from 16 residues. CDR3 in DNA: TGTGCCAGCAGAAGACGGCCGATGGAGAATAACTATGGCTACACCTTC. Translating it yields CASRRRPMENNYGYTF.

This rearrangement joins TRBV11-1 to TRBJ1-4, with a possible D match to TRBD1 (5 bases). Germline CDR1 reads SGHAT; CDR2 reads FQDESV (reference sequence). V was trimmed by 3 bases and J by 8 bases, leaving 13 bases between them. The CDR3 is 14 amino acids. The CDR3: CASSFDQGGEKLFF. The DNA for the CDR3 is TGTGCCAGCAGCTTCGATCAGGGCGGCGAAAAACTGTTTTTT.

The J gene is TRBJ1-1, the V gene TRBV7-2; D uncertain. V was shortened by 2 bases and J by 2 bases, with 6 bases between the two germline ends. Germline CDR1 reads SGHTA; CDR2 reads FQGNSA. The CDR3 runs 13 residues. The CDR3 nucleotides are TGTGCCAGCAGCTTAAGACAAAACACTGAAGCTTTCTTT. Its protein is CASSLRQNTEAFF.

V usage is TRBV7-8 and J usage is TRBJ2-7; 9 nucleotides align to TRBD1. The CDR3 length is 15 residues. CDR1 and CDR2 from the germline V gene are SGHVS and FQNEAQ. After removal of 0 bases from V and 4 bases from J, the junction contained 4 bases not matched to a gene. The CDR3 coding sequence is TGTGCCAGCAGCTTAGCCGGGACAGGGAATTACGAGCAGTACTTC. Translating it yields CASSLAGTGNYEQYF. The full variable domain, completed using reference TRBV7-8 and TRBJ2-7, is GAGVSQSPRYKVAKRGQDVALRCDPISGHVSLFWYQQALGQGPEFLTYFQNEAQLDKSGLPSDRFFAERPEGSVSTLKIQRTQQEDSAVYLCASSLAGTGNYEQYFGPGTRLTVT.

V gene TRBV27 combines with J gene TRBJ1-1, with 7 positions matching TRBD1. CDR1 MNHEY and CDR2 SMNVEV come from the germline V gene (reference sequence). The length of the CDR3 is 15 residues. The J segment lost 1 base and the V segment lost 5 bases, leaving 7 bases of the junction unmatched. The CDR3 DNA reads TGTGCCAGCAGTCCGGACAGGTGGGGGAACACTGAAGCTTTCTTT. Amino acid sequence: CASSPDRWGNTEAFF.

This clone occurred a few times. The J gene is TRBJ2-1, the V gene TRBV11-2, with D possibly matching TRBD2 (7 bases). V was clipped by 4 bases and J by 5 bases, with 21 bases between them. The CDR3 extends over 17 amino acids. Germline lookup yields CDR1 SGHAT and CDR2 FQNNGV. CDR3 sequence (DNA): TGTGCCAGCAGCTACCGGGGGGCAGGAGGAACGCACAATGAGCAGTTCTTC. Amino acids: CASSYRGAGGTHNEQFF.

The CDR3 sequence is CASSQDMNSPLHF. For the CDR3, the DNA is TGTGCCAGCAGCCAAGATATGAATTCACCCCTCCACTTT. This chain joins TRBV3-1 (or the pseudogene TRBV3-2) and TRBJ1-6; D unresolved. Germline CDR1 and CDR2: LGHDT and YNNKEL (reference sequence). CDR3 length: 13 residues. The V end was cut by 0 bases, the J end by 7 bases, with 4 bases between.

V is TRBV10-3 and J is TRBJ2-3; 15 positions match TRBD2. V was clipped by 2 bases and J by 0 bases; unmatched bases: 12. This CDR3 is built from 21 residues. The germline gives CDR1 ENHRY, CDR2 SYGVKD. Written as DNA, the CDR3 is TGTGCCATCAGTGAGGCCGAGGGACTAGCGGGGGGCCTTGATAGCACAGATACGCAGTATTTT. Its protein is CAISEAEGLAGGLDSTDTQYF.